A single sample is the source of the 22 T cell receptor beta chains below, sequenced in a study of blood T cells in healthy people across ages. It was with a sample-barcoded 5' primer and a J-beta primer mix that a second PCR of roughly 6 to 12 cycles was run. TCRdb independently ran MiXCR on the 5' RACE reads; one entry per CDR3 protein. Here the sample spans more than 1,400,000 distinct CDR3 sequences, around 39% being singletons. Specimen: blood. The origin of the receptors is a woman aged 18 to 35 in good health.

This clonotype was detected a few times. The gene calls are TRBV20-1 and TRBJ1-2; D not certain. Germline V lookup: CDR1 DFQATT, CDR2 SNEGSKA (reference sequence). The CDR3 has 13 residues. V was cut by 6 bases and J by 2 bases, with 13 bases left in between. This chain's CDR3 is CSATLTENYGYTF. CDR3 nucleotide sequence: TGCAGTGCCACACTCACAGAGAACTATGGCTACACCTTC.

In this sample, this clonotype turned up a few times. CDR3 protein: CSARPVDRGDEKLFF. As DNA, the CDR3 is TGCAGTGCTAGACCGGTGGACAGGGGTGATGAAAAACTGTTTTTT. The chain combines TRBV20-1 with TRBJ1-4, with 9 nucleotides matching TRBD1. Germline trimming cut 2 bases from V and 6 bases from J; bases unmatched to any gene: 7. Germline CDR1 is DFQATT and CDR2 is SNEGSKA (reference sequence). There are 15 residues in the CDR3.

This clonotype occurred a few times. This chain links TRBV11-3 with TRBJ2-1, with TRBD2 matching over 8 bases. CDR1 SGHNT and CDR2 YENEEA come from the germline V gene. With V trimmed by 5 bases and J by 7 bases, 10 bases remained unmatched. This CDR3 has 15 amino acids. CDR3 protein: CASSPTTGGINEQFF. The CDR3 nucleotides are TGTGCCAGCAGCCCGACTACGGGGGGGATAAATGAGCAGTTCTTC.

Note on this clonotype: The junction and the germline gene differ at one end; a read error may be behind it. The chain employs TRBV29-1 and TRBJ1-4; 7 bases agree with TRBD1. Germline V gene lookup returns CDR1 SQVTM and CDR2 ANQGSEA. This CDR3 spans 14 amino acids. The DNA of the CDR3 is TGCAGCGCTAAAGAGGGGGCAGGGAATGGAAAACTGTTTTTT. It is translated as CSAKEGAGNGKLFF.

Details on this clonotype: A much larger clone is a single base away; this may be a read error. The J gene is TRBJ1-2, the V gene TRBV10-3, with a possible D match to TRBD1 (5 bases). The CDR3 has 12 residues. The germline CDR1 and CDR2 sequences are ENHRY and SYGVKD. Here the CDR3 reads CAISPDNYGHTF. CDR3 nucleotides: TGTGCCATCAGTCCGGACAACTATGGCCACACCTTC.

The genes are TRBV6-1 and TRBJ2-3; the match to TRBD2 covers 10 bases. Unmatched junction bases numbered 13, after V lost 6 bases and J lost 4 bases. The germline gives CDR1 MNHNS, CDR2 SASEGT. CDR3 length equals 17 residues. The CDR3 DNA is TGTGCCAGCAGGGCGGGCAGCGGGAGGGCTCCCTCAGATACGCAGTATTTT. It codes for CASRAGSGRAPSDTQYF.

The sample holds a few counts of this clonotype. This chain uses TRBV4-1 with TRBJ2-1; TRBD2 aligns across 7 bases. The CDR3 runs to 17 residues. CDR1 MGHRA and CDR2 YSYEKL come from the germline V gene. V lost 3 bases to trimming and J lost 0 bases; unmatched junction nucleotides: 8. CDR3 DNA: TGCGCCAGCAGCCATCCGAGAGGCGGGAGCTCCTACAATGAGCAGTTCTTC. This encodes CASSHPRGGSSYNEQFF.

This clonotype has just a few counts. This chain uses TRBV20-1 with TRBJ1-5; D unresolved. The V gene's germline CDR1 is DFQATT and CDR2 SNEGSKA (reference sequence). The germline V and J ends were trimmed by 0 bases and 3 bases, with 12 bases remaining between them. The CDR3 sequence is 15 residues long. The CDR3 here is CSAREGYGFNQPQHF. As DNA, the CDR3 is TGCAGTGCTAGAGAGGGGTACGGTTTCAATCAGCCCCAGCATTTT.

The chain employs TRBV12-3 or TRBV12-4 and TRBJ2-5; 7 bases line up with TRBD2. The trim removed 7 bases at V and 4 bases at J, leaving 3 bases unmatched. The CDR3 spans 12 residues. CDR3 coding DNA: TGTGCCAGCACAGCGGGGAGAGAGACCCAGTACTTC. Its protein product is CASTAGRETQYF.

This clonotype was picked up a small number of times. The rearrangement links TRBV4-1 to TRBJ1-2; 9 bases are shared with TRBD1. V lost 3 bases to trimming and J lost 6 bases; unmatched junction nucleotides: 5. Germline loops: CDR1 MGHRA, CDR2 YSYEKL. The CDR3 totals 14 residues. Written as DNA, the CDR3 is TGCGCCAGCAGCCACCCGGGACAGGGTGATGGCTACACCTTC. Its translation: CASSHPGQGDGYTF.

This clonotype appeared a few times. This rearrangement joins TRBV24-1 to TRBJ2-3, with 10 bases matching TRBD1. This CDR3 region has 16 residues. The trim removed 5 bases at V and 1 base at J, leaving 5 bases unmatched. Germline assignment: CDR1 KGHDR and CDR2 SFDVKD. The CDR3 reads CATSVPGTGGTDTQYF. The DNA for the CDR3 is TGTGCCACCAGTGTGCCCGGGACAGGGGGCACAGATACGCAGTATTTT.

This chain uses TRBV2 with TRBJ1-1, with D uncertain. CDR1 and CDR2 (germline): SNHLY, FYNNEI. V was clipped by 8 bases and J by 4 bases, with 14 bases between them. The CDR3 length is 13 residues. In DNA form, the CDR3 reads TGTGCCAGCCTGACGGGAGGTAGCACTGAAGCTTTCTTT. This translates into CASLTGGSTEAFF.

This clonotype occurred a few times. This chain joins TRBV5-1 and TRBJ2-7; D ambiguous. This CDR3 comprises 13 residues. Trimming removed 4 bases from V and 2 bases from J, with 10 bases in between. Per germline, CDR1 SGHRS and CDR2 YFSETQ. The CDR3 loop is CASSPVAAYEQYF. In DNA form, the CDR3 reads TGCGCCAGCAGCCCGGTGGCGGCCTACGAGCAGTACTTC.

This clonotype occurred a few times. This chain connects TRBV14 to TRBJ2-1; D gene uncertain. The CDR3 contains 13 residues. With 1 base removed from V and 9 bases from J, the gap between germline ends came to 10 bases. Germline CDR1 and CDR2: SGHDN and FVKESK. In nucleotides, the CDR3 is TGTGCCAGCAGCCAAGGTCCGACTGCTGAGCAGTTCTTC. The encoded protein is CASSQGPTAEQFF. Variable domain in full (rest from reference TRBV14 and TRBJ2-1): EAGVTQFPSHSVIEKGQTVTLRCDPISGHDNLYWYRRVMGKEIKFLLHFVKESKQDESGMPNNRFLAERTGGTYSTLKVQPAELEDSGVYFCASSQGPTAEQFFGPGTRLTVL.

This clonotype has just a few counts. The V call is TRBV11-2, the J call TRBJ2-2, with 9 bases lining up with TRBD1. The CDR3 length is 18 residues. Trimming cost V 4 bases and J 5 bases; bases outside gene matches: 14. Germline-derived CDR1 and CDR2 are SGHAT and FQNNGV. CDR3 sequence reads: CASSSKTSGTGRTGELFF. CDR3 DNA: TGTGCCAGCAGCTCTAAGACTTCCGGGACAGGGAGAACCGGGGAGCTGTTTTTT. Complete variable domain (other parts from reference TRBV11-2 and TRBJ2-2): EAGVAQSPRYKIIEKRQSVAFWCNPISGHATLYWYQQILGQGPKLLIQFQNNGVVDDSQLPKDRFSAERLKGVDSTLKIQPAKLEDSAVYLCASSSKTSGTGRTGELFFGEGSRLTVL.

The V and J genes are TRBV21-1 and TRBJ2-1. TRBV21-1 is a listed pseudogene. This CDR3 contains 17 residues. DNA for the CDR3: TGTGCCAGCAGCACAAGCCTACAGGGAGGCTCCTACAATGAGCAGTTCTTC. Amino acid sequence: CASSTSLQGGSYNEQFF.

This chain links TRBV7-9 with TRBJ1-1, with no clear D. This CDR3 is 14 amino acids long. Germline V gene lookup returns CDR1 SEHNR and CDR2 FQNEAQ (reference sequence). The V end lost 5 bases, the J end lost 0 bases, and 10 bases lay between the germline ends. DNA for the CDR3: TGTGCCAGCAGCGCCGCATCAATGAACACTGAAGCTTTCTTT. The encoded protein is CASSAASMNTEAFF.

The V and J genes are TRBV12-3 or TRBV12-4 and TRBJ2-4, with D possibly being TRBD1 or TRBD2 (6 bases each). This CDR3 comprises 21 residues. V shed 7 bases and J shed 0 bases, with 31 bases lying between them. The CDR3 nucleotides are TGTGCCAGCACCACGATGGGGGGCAGAGGAAGTTCTGTCCTAGCCAAAAACATTCAGTACTTC. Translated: CASTTMGGRGSSVLAKNIQYF.

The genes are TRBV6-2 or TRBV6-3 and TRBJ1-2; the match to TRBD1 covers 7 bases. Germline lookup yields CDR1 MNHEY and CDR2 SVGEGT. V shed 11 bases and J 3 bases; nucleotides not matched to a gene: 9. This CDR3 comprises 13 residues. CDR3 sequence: CAGSTGTDYGYTF. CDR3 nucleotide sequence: TGTGCCGGTTCCACCGGGACAGACTATGGCTACACCTTC.

CDR3 region: CASSSAAVERDGYTF. The CDR3 DNA reads as TGTGCCAGCAGTTCCGCTGCCGTTGAGCGGGATGGCTACACCTTC. V usage is TRBV28 and J usage is TRBJ1-2; D gene unclear. Germline CDR1 MDHEN, CDR2 SYDVKM. V was trimmed by 4 bases and J by 6 bases, leaving 18 bases between them. The CDR3 is made up of 15 amino acids.

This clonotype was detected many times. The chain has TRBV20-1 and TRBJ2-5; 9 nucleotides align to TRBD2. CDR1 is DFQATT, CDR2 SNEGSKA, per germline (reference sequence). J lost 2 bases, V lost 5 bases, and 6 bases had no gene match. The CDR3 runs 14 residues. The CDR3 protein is CSAGGLAVQETQYF. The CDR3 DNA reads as TGCAGTGCTGGGGGACTAGCTGTACAAGAGACCCAGTACTTC.

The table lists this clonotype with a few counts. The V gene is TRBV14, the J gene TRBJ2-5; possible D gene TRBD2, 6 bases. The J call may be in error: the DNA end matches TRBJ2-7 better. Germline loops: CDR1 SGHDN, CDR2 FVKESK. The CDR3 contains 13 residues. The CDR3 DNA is TGTGCCAGCAGCCAGTCGGGAGTAGGCGAGCAGTACTTC. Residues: CASSQSGVGEQYF.